This TCR beta chain is from a study of blood T cells in healthy people across ages. Germline CDR1 is MNHEY and CDR2 is SMNVEV (reference sequence). Trimming at V came to 5 bases and at J to 10 bases, leaving 7 bases not matched to a gene. CDR3 length equals 14 residues. The draw of peripheral blood yielded roughly 9.4 milliliters from each donor. Next came a second PCR, run for roughly 7 to 12 cycles, which used a sample-barcoded 5' primer along with a J-beta primer mix. A template-switch adaptor containing 12 random nucleotides labeled each cDNA molecule. All samples yielded 3 million or more CDR3-containing paired-end reads. From the 5' RACE reads, TCRdb called clonotypes with MiXCR, one entry per CDR3 protein. The table shows just over 1 million distinct CDR3 sequences, with roughly 45% occurring only once.

The TCR comes from a woman in her fifties or sixties in good health. The chain combines TRBV27 with TRBJ1-6; 8 nucleotides match TRBD1. Source material: blood. The CDR3 sequence: CASSPRQGRSPLHF. Written as DNA, the CDR3 is TGTGCCAGCAGTCCCCGACAGGGGAGGTCACCCCTCCACTTT.